Many counts were recorded for the clone carrying this TCR beta chain. TCRdb re-called the RACE reads with MiXCR, one entry per CDR3 protein. Among around 75,000 distinct CDR3 sequences listed, about 12% were seen once. The data are from a study of human T cells and chemical hapten exposure. Time point defined: patch test 1, 2 weeks after DPC sensitization. Treatment noted: therapeutic diphenylcyclopropenone sensitization with weekly scalp DPC. Germline V gene lookup returns CDR1 LGHDT and CDR2 YNNKEL (reference sequence). Trimming shortened V by 2 bases and J by 7 bases, and 14 bases separated the two germline ends. This CDR3 has 14 residues.

Here the sequenced sample was whole blood, taken in connection with sensitization to the hapten diphenylcyclopropenone (DPC). The sequence came from a woman aged 55-69 years with alopecia areata. Some clones in this sample may be carry-over from other donors' samples. The rearrangement links TRBV3-1 to TRBJ1-1, with D tentatively TRBD1 (6 bases). The CDR3 loop is CASSQSVGHVEAFF. Here the CDR3 DNA reads TGTGCCAGCAGCCAATCGGTGGGACACGTTGAAGCTTTCTTT.